This TCR beta chain was documented in a study of breast tumors, draining lymph nodes, adjacent tissues. Germline CDR1 ENHRY, CDR2 SYGVKD. The CDR3 contains 14 residues. V was trimmed by 6 bases and J by 2 bases, leaving 12 bases between them. The lymph nodes were axillary draining lymph nodes from breast cancer patients. Study results and caveats: Luminal-like breast cancer showed significantly greater tumor-nontumor repertoire similarity than basal-like breast cancer did. The data were judged consistent with most tumor T cells coming from lymph node and expanding in tumor. Compared with lymph nodes, tumors were less diverse; compared with nontumor tissue, more.

This clonotype was seen repeatedly, ten times or more. Its antigen remains unidentified. Using its own MiXCR run on the multiplex PCR reads, TCRdb lists one record per CDR3 protein. The table shows 180,000 or so distinct CDR3 sequences, with 33% occurring only once. The sequenced sample consisted of axillary lymph node tissue. The receptor was isolated from a female donor with breast cancer. Some clones in this sample may be carry-over from other donors' samples. The chain employs TRBV10-3 and TRBJ2-3; no firm D call. The CDR3 sequence: CAISPGFSTDTQYF. In DNA, the CDR3 is TGTGCCATCAGCCCTGGCTTCTCCACAGATACGCAGTATTTT.